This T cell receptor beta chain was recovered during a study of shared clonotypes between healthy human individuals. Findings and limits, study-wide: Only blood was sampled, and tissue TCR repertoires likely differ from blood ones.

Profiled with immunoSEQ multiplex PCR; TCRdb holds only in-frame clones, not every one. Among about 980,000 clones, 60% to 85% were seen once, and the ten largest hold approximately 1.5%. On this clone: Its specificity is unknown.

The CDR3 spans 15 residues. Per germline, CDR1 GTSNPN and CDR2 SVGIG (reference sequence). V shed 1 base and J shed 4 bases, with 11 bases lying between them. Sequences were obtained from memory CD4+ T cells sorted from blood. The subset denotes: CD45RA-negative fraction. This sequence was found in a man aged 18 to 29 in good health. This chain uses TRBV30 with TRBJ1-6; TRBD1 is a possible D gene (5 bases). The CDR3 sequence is CAWSGGKGYNSPLHF. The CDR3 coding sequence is TGTGCCTGGAGTGGGGGTAAGGGGTATAATTCACCCCTCCACTTT.